This TCR beta chain was sequenced in a study of regulatory and conventional T cells in RAG deficiency (dated by TCRdb to about 2017). As for the study more broadly: High-throughput TCR beta sequencing was used to compare the repertoire diversity and composition of Treg, conventional CD4+ and CD8+ T cells between RAG-deficient patients and healthy controls. The paper as a whole reports these results and caveats: Unique TCR beta sequences from Treg cells were roughly 100-fold fewer in Omenn syndrome and CID/AS patients than controls, versus 7.5 to 10-fold for other subsets. Some T-cell subset analyses were not performed for some subjects. Compared with control T-cell subpopulations, the RAG-deficient patients had markedly lower Shannon entropy and higher Simpson indices. Sorted CD25-high CD127-low cells from Omenn syndrome patients may represent peripherally activated cells rather than bona fide Treg cells. All patient T-cell subsets had shorter CDR3 lengths; Omenn syndrome patients showed >80% Treg-Tconv repertoire overlap at nucleotide and amino acid level.

Library preparation was by the immunoSEQ multiplex PCR assay. Rearranged TCR beta chain products were amplified from genomic DNA of sorted T-cell subsets and sequenced. Concerning the study's data processing: Repertoire diversity of productive TCR beta rearrangements was quantified using Shannon entropy and Simpson indices. To gauge clonal expansion, the frequencies of the 100 most abundant productive TCR beta clonotypes among total reads were added together. The TRB repertoires were scored with a self-reactivity index built on which amino acids appear at CDR3beta positions 6 and 7. Two-way ANOVA was used for repertoire analyses, while Student t or Mann-Whitney tests were used for flow cytometric analyses. TCRdb limited this immuneACCESS table to in-frame rearrangements with V and J called. A share of clones is missing; checked studies link under half to unresolved V genes, and the rest is unexplained. D and trimming were read from the DNA, whereas the V and J calls and clone size are those reported in that table. The sample table lists under 35,000 clones, about 80% of them with a count of one. The ten largest clonotypes hold under 4.5% of the sample.

Before genomic DNA extraction, conventional CD4+ T cells were purified from blood as CD25-low CD127-high cells. About eight healthy control donors were used as the comparison group for repertoire analyses. The CDR3 sequence holds 13 residues, the cysteine and phenylalanine included. The read is trimmed to its CDR3 DNA, 39 bases read in frame from base 1. The germline ends are 7 bases apart after V is trimmed by 1 base and J by 7 bases. According to the germline V gene (reference sequence), CDR1 reads SEHNR and CDR2 reads FQNEAQ. Turning to this clone: Which antigen it targets is not known. Nothing much larger sits one base from this clone, and base qualities are not available.

These data also formed part of another study, on regulatory T cells. As that second study puts it: The multiplex PCR used 52 forward TRBV primers and 13 reverse TRBJ primers, with assay-based and computational corrections for amplification bias. Repertoires from patients had restricted unique TRB V-J pairs and skewed V and J gene usage, with the strongest effect in regulatory T cells. Between CD3G-deficient patients and healthy controls, the study compared T-cell receptor beta repertoires in sorted regulatory T cells, conventional CD4+ T cells and CD8+ T cells. Ficoll density separation was used to isolate peripheral blood mononuclear cells. Within the immunoSEQ assay, multiplex PCR amplified rearranged TRB loci from genomic DNA. TRB amplicons were sequenced using an Illumina HiSeq platform. Custom algorithms error-filtered the raw sequences and aligned the raw sequences to reference gene sequences, after which the immunoSEQ online tools were used for analysis. Frequencies of productive and nonproductive TRB rearrangements were evaluated among both unique and total sequences. Prism software was used to run t tests, Mann-Whitney tests or two-way ANOVA for comparisons between groups.

This receptor was taken from a human donor in good health. The sample taken for sequencing was CD4+ effector T cells sorted from blood. The sequence is built from TRBV7-9 and TRBJ1-4; no D gene call is confident. The CDR3 amino acid sequence is: CASSLDIGEKLFF. In nucleotide form, the sequence is TGTGCCAGCAGCTTAGATATCGGTGAAAAACTGTTTTTT.